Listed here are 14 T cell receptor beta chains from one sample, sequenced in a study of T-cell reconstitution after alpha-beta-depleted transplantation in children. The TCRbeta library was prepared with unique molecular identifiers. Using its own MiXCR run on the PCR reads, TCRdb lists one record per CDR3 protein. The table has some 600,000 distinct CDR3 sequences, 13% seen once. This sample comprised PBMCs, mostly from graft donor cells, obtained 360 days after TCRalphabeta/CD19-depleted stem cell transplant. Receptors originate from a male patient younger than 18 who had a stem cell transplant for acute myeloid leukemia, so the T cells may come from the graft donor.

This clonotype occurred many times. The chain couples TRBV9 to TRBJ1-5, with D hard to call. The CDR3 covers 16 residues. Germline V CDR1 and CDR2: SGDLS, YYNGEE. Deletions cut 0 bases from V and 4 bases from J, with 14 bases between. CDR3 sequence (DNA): TGTGCCAGCAGCGTAGGGGCAGCGGGCGAAAATCAGCCCCAGCATTTT. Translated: CASSVGAAGENQPQHF.

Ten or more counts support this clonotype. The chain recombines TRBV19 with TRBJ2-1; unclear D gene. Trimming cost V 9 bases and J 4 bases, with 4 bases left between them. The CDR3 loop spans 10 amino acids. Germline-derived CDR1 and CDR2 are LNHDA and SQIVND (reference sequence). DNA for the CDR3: TGTGCCAGCGATTACAATGAGCAGTTCTTC. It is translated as CASDYNEQFF.

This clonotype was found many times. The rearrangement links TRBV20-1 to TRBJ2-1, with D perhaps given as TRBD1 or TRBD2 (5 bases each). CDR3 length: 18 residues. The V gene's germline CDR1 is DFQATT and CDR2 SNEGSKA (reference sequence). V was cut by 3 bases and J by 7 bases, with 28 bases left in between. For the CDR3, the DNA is TGCAGTGCTAGGTTGCCGTCAATAGCGAGTATGGGGGAGAATGAGCAGTTCTTC. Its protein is CSARLPSIASMGENEQFF.

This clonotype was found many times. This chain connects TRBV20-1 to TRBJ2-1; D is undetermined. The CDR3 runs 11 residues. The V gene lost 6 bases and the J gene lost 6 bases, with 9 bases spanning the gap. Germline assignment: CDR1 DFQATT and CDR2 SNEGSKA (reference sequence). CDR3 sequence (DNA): TGCAGTGCCTCAAGGCTCAATGAGCAGTTCTTC. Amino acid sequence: CSASRLNEQFF.

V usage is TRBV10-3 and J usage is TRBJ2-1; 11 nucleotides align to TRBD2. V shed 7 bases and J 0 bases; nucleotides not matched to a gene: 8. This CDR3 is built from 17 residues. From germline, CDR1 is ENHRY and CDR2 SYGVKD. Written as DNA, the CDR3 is TGTGCCATCACCCCGACTAGCGGGGTAAGCTCCTACAATGAGCAGTTCTTC. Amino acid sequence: CAITPTSGVSSYNEQFF.

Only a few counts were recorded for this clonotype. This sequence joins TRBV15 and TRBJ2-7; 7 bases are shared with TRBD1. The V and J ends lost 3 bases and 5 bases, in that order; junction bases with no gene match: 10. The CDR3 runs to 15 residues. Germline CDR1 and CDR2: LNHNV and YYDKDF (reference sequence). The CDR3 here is CATSRLTGFKDEQYF. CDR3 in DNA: TGTGCCACCAGCAGGTTGACAGGGTTCAAAGACGAGCAGTACTTC. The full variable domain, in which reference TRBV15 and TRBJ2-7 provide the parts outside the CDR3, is DAMVIQNPRYQVTQFGKPVTLSCSQTLNHNVMYWYQQKSSQAPKLLFHYYDKDFNNEADTPDNFQSRRPNTSFCFLDIRSPGLGDTAMYLCATSRLTGFKDEQYFGPGTRLTVT.

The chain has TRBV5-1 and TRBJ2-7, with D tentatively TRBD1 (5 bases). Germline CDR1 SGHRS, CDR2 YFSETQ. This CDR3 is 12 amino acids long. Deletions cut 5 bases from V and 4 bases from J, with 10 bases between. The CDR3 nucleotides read TGCGCCAGCAGTGTCTCAGGGTACGAGCAGTACTTC. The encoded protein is CASSVSGYEQYF.

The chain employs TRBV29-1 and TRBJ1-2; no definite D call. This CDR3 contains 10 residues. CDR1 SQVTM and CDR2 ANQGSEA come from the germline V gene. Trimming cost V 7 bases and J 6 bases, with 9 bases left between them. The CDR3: CSALVNGYTF. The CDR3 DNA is TGCAGCGCCTTGGTGAATGGCTACACCTTC.

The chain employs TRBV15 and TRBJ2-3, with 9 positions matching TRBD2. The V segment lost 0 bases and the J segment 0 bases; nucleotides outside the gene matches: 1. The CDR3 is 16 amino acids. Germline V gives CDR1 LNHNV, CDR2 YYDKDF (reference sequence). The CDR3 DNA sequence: TGTGCCACCAGCAGAGATAGCGGGAGTAGCACAGATACGCAGTATTTT. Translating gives CATSRDSGSSTDTQYF.

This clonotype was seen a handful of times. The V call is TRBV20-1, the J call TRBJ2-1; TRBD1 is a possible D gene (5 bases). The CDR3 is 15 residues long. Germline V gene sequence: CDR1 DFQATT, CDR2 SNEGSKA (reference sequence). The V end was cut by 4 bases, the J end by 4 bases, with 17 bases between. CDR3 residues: CSATEPGLLYNEQFF. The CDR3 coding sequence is TGCAGTGCTACCGAGCCAGGGTTGCTATACAATGAGCAGTTCTTC.

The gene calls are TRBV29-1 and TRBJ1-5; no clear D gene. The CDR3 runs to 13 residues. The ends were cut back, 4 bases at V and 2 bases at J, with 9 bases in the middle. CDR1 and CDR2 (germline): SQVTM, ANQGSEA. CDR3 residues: CSVGEFRNQPQHF. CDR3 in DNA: TGCAGCGTTGGGGAATTCCGCAATCAGCCCCAGCATTTT. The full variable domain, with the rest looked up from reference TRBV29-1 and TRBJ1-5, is SAVISQKPSRDICQRGTSLTIQCQVDSQVTMMFWYRQQPGQSLTLIATANQGSEATYESGFVIDKFPISRPNLTFSTLTVSNMSPEDSSIYLCSVGEFRNQPQHFGDGTRLSIL.

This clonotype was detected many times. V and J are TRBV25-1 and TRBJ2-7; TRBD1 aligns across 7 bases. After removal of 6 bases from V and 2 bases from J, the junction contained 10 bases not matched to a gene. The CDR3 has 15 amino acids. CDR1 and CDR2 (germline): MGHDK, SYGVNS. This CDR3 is CASRAGTAGPYEQYF. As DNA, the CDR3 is TGTGCCAGCAGAGCCGGGACAGCAGGTCCCTACGAGCAGTACTTC.

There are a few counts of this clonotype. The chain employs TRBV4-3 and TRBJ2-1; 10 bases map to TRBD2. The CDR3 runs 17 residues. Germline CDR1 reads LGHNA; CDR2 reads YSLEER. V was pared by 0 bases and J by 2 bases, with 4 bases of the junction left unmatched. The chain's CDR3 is CASSQDGGTSAYNEQFF. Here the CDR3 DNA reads TGCGCCAGCAGCCAAGATGGGGGGACTAGCGCCTACAATGAGCAGTTCTTC.

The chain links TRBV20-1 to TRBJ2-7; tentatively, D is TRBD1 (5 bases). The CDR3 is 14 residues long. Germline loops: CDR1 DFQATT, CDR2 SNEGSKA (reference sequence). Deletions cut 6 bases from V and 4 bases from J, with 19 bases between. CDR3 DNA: TGCAGTGCCCAGGGCAACATCATGGGGTACGAGCAGTACTTC. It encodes CSAQGNIMGYEQYF.